This entry is about one T cell receptor beta chain. This clone was counted only a few times. Its target antigen remains unknown. Base qualities are not recorded, but no much larger clone differs from it by a single base. This sample was taken from a study of T cell changes during pregnancy in multiple sclerosis (dated by TCRdb to about 2019). Regarding the study in general: In women with multiple sclerosis, the researchers looked at how the T cell repertoire shifted as pregnancy progressed.

CDR1 and CDR2 are drawn from the germline V gene: LGHNA, YSLEER. Trimming takes 0 bases off V and 5 bases off J; junction bases not matched to a gene: 6. The CDR3, cysteine through phenylalanine, is 15 amino acids long. Only CDR3 DNA remains: 45 bases, in frame from the first base. Libraries were prepared through the immunoSEQ multiplex PCR assay. TCRdb holds this immuneACCESS table with in-frame rearrangements only. Some clones are missing; in checked studies, unresolved V genes explain under half, and the rest has no known cause. The sample table shows approximately 11,000 clones, and around 88% are seen once. Roughly 5% of the sample belongs to the ten largest clones.

The chain employs TRBV4-3 and TRBJ2-7; the junction holds 8 bases that match TRBD1. The material was CD8+ T cells from peripheral blood mononuclear cells, obtained in the first trimester of pregnancy. The TCR sequence derives from a female donor in good health, enrolled as a control in a pregnancy study. The nucleotide sequence is TGCGCCAGCAGCCAAGATCGCAGGGGGCAGGACGAGCAGTACTTC. This gives the protein CASSQDRRGQDEQYF.